The rows below give T cell receptor beta chains drawn from one sample of a study of T cell changes during pregnancy in multiple sclerosis. This table comes from immunoSEQ multiplex PCR, and its TCRdb copy is limited to in-frame clones, with some not included. Among around 80,000 clones listed, around 94% were seen once. The sample in question was peripheral blood, obtained in the second trimester of pregnancy. These receptor sequences come from a female donor in good health, enrolled as a control in a pregnancy study. Each CDR3 is given with its conserved first and last residue. A D gene is named only where the DNA matches it firmly. Not all rows give a size; the values are once, few, many and, for expanded clones, a class.

clone_size d_call j_call v_call cdr3_aa cdr3_nt
. . TRBJ2-1 TRBV2 CASSADWLSNEQFF TGTGCCAGCAGCGCCGACTGGCTCTCCAATGAGCAGTTCTTC
. . TRBJ1-5 TRBV29-1 CSVREGSNQPQHF TGCAGCGTCCGAGAGGGCAGCAATCAGCCCCAGCATTTT
. . TRBJ2-1 TRBV30 CAWSGPLSGEQFF TGTGCCTGGAGTGGCCCACTCTCTGGTGAGCAGTTCTTC
once TRBD1 TRBJ1-3 TRBV5-1 CASSLGWTGGGNTIYF TGCGCCAGCAGCTTGGGCTGGACAGGCGGTGGAAACACCATATATTTT
once . TRBJ1-5 TRBV6-5 CASSYSNQGNQPQHF TGTGCCAGCAGTTACTCGAATCAGGGCAATCAGCCCCAGCATTTT
. . TRBJ1-5 TRBV19 CASSITGYDQPQHF TGTGCCAGTAGTATCACAGGGTACGATCAGCCCCAGCATTTT
. TRBD1 TRBJ1-3 TRBV2 CASSRGSGNTIYF TGTGCCAGCAGCAGGGGGTCTGGAAACACCATATATTTT
. TRBD1 TRBJ2-7 TRBV7-9 CASSLGRTGATYEQYF TGTGCCAGCAGCTTAGGACGGACAGGGGCGACCTACGAGCAGTACTTC
once . TRBJ2-2 TRBV30 CAWDIRGLVPTGELFF TGTGCCTGGGACATTCGCGGACTTGTCCCCACCGGGGAGCTGTTTTTT
. TRBD2 TRBJ2-2 TRBV2 CASQLAGDYTGELFF TGTGCCAGCCAATTAGCGGGAGACTACACCGGGGAGCTGTTTTTT
. TRBD1 TRBJ1-2 TRBV27 CASTNLQGMDYGYTF TGTGCCAGCACTAACTTACAGGGGATGGACTATGGCTACACCTTC
. TRBD2 TRBJ2-1 TRBV5-4 CASSPRGLAGSSSYNEQFF TGTGCCAGCAGCCCTAGGGGACTAGCGGGTTCGAGCTCCTACAATGAGCAGTTCTTC
. TRBD1 TRBJ1-2 TRBV5-4 CASSTPGQGLSYTF TGTGCCAGCAGCACCCCCGGACAGGGTTTATCCTACACCTTC
. . TRBJ2-2 TRBV11-3 CASSLFSTGELFF TGTGCCAGCAGCTTATTCAGCACCGGGGAGCTGTTTTTT
once TRBD2 TRBJ2-7 TRBV7-2 CASSLGPGRGGYEQYF TGTGCCAGCAGCTTAGGCCCTGGGAGGGGCGGGTACGAGCAGTACTTC
. . TRBJ2-3 TRBV19 CASSNGVSTDTQYF TGTGCCAGTAGTAACGGGGTTAGCACAGATACGCAGTATTTT
. TRBD2 TRBJ2-1 TRBV6-4 CASSVERGVNEQFF TGTGCCAGCAGTGTCGAGCGGGGGGTCAATGAGCAGTTCTTC
. . TRBJ2-6 TRBV6-1 CASSSEPSGANVLTF TGTGCCAGCAGTTCCGAGCCCTCTGGGGCCAACGTCCTGACTTTC
. TRBD2 TRBJ2-3 TRBV28 CASSLALLAGEDTQYF TGTGCCAGCAGTTTGGCCTTACTAGCGGGAGAAGATACGCAGTATTTT
. TRBD1 TRBJ1-1 TRBV28 CASSPGQIGNTEAFF TGTGCCAGCAGTCCGGGACAGATTGGGAACACTGAAGCTTTCTTT
. . TRBJ2-2 TRBV2 CASRPAGAGELFF TGTGCCAGCAGGCCTGCGGGCGCCGGGGAGCTGTTTTTT
. . TRBJ2-3 TRBV2 CASTPERPNTDTQYF TGTGCCAGCACCCCTGAGCGCCCAAACACAGATACGCAGTATTTT
. TRBD2 TRBJ2-5 TRBV5-3 CARSSGTSGRSETQYF TGTGCCAGAAGCTCCGGGACTAGCGGGAGGAGCGAGACCCAGTACTTC
. . TRBJ2-7 TRBV6-6 CASKRDRNSYEQYF TGTGCCAGCAAGAGGGATCGAAACTCCTACGAGCAGTACTTC
. TRBD1 TRBJ2-1 TRBV7-8 CASSSAGGGYSSYNEQFF TGTGCCAGCAGCTCGGCAGGGGGCGGATATAGCTCCTACAATGAGCAGTTCTTC
. TRBD2 TRBJ2-7 TRBV7-2 CASSLEGLADPYEQYF TGTGCCAGCAGCTTAGAGGGACTAGCGGACCCCTACGAGCAGTACTTC
. . TRBJ1-6 TRBV7-9 CASRRDNSPLHF TGTGCCAGCAGGAGAGATAATTCACCCCTCCACTTT
. . TRBJ2-5 TRBV7-9 CASSFSSSETQYF TGTGCCAGCAGCTTTTCTAGTTCTGAGACCCAGTACTTC
. TRBD1 TRBJ2-5 TRBV5-1 CASSFNPGGAPQETQYF TGCGCCAGCAGCTTCAACCCAGGGGGCGCGCCGCAAGAGACCCAGTACTTC
. . TRBJ2-1 TRBV4-2 CASSQEQYNEQFF TGTGCCAGCAGCCAAGAACAGTACAATGAGCAGTTCTTC
. . TRBJ2-3 TRBV6-1 CASSEHPGQNTDTQYF TGTGCCAGCAGTGAACATCCAGGTCAAAACACAGATACGCAGTATTTT
. . TRBJ1-3 TRBV9 CASSATVSGNTIYF TGTGCCAGCAGCGCGACAGTGTCGGGAAACACCATATATTTT
. . TRBJ2-1 TRBV19 CASGSWGNRVVEQFF TGTGCCAGTGGAAGTTGGGGCAACAGGGTCGTTGAGCAGTTCTTC
. TRBD1 TRBJ1-2 TRBV5-1 CASSDPRGRDYGYTF TGCGCCAGCAGCGACCCCAGGGGGCGCGACTATGGCTACACCTTC
. TRBD2 TRBJ2-1 TRBV10-3 CAISESGLAGGKQFF TGTGCCATCAGTGAGTCGGGACTAGCGGGTGGAAAGCAGTTCTTC
. TRBD2 TRBJ2-1 TRBV9 CASSVGTGGSYNEQFF TGTGCCAGCAGCGTAGGGACGGGAGGAAGCTACAATGAGCAGTTCTTC
. TRBD1 TRBJ1-2 TRBV30 CAWRGQGGLGYTF TGTGCCTGGAGAGGACAGGGAGGTTTGGGCTACACCTTC
. TRBD1 TRBJ2-1 TRBV29-1 CSVGTGDEQFF TGCAGCGTGGGGACAGGGGATGAGCAGTTCTTC
. . TRBJ1-5 TRBV28 CASSSPSYYQPQHF TGTGCCAGCAGTTCCCCCAGTTATTATCAGCCCCAGCATTTT
. TRBD2 TRBJ2-1 TRBV5-1 CASSYGVAGSSYNEQFF TGCGCCAGCAGCTACGGGGTAGCGGGGAGCTCCTACAATGAGCAGTTCTTC
. TRBD1 TRBJ2-7 TRBV9 CASSAGQGGYEQYF TGTGCCAGCAGCGCGGGACAGGGAGGTTACGAGCAGTACTTC
. TRBD1 TRBJ1-1 TRBV5-4 CASSHTGAGTEAFF TGTGCCAGCAGCCATACAGGGGCGGGAACTGAAGCTTTCTTT
. . TRBJ2-3 TRBV4-1 CASSQGGSTDTQYF TGCGCCAGCAGCCAGGGCGGGAGCACAGATACGCAGTATTTT
. . TRBJ2-1 TRBV2 CASTAKPEGSYNEQFF TGTGCCAGCACGGCGAAACCGGAGGGCTCCTACAATGAGCAGTTCTTC
. TRBD1 TRBJ1-1 TRBV7-6 CASRGGQVATEAFF TGTGCCAGCAGGGGGGGACAGGTGGCCACTGAAGCTTTCTTT
. TRBD2 TRBJ2-2 TRBV28 CASSPGLARRPGELFF TGTGCCAGCAGCCCTGGACTAGCGCGCAGGCCCGGGGAGCTGTTTTTT
. TRBD1 TRBJ2-7 TRBV28 CATEGQGAYEQYF TGTGCCACTGAGGGACAGGGGGCGTACGAGCAGTACTTC
. TRBD1 TRBJ1-4 TRBV7-9 CASRDSPLDRAEKLFF TGTGCCAGCAGGGATTCCCCACTGGACAGGGCTGAAAAACTGTTTTTT
. . TRBJ1-1 TRBV18 CASSPPTGNTEAFF TGTGCCAGCTCACCACCGACAGGGAACACTGAAGCTTTCTTT
once . TRBJ1-4 TRBV27 CASSSTWGGMGKLFF TGTGCCAGCAGTTCCACCTGGGGGGGAATGGGGAAACTGTTTTTT
. . TRBJ2-2 TRBV11-2 CASSPDSHGIGGELFF TGTGCCAGCAGCCCGGACAGCCACGGGATTGGCGGGGAGCTGTTTTTT
. . TRBJ2-7 TRBV28 CASSFFQYEQYF TGTGCCAGCAGTTTTTTCCAGTACGAGCAGTACTTC
. . TRBJ2-7 TRBV25-1 CASSEGRGGKRFEQYF TGTGCCAGCAGTGAAGGTCGTGGGGGGAAGCGGTTCGAGCAGTACTTC
few . TRBJ1-2 TRBV28 CASSSGEYYGYTF TGTGCCAGCAGTTCGGGGGAGTACTATGGCTACACCTTC
once . TRBJ2-7 TRBV7-9 CASSLGQSSYDEQYF TGTGCCAGCAGCTTAGGGCAATCTAGTTATGACGAGCAGTACTTC
. . TRBJ1-3 TRBV6-1 CASSEYRGGLSGNTIYF TGTGCCAGCAGTGAATATAGGGGGGGGCTCTCTGGAAACACCATATATTTT
. . TRBJ2-7 TRBV28 CASSLQGDEQYF TGTGCCAGCAGTTTGCAGGGCGACGAGCAGTACTTC